This T cell receptor (beta chain) stems from a study of blood T cell repertoires in COVID-19. At the level of the study: PBMCs, B-cell-depleted T cells, or T cells provided the cDNA or gDNA that made up the material.

This study enrolled people aged 18 to 89 from about two dozen US geographic areas. Profiled with immunoSEQ multiplex PCR; TCRdb holds only in-frame clones, not every one. Of a few hundred thousand clones in the sample, roughly nine tenths were seen once. The source material was PBMCs or T cells enriched from blood (not recorded which). The clonotype was recovered from a woman between 50 and 59 years old in a cohort exposed to, infected with or recovered from COVID-19 (not recorded which).

The CDR3 loop is CASSSLGANEKLFF. The CDR3 bases are TGCGCCAGCAGCTCTCTAGGAGCTAATGAAAAACTGTTTTTT. This sequence joins TRBV5-1 and TRBJ1-4; D unresolved. Per the germline V gene, CDR1 is SGHRS and CDR2 is YFSETQ. V was trimmed by 3 bases and J by 3 bases, leaving 9 bases between them. This CDR3 has 14 amino acids.